These 3 T cell receptor beta chains share one sample of origin, sequenced in a study of beta chain features in type 1 diabetes (dated by TCRdb to 2016 to 2019). Library construction relied on the immunoSEQ multiplex PCR assay. The entire isolated RNA was reverse transcribed using the High Capacity cDNA Reverse Transcription Kit, and thus expressed TCRB transcripts were sequenced. TCRdb holds this immuneACCESS table with in-frame rearrangements only. Some clones are missing; in checked studies, unresolved V genes explain under half, and the rest has no known cause. The sample table contains around 250,000 clones; only one count was recorded for about 63% of them. Jointly, the top ten make up approximately 0.053% of the sample. Sequenced input: naive CD4+ T cells from blood. Per the publication, the cell subset or site label means: true naive CD4+ T cells. Source of these receptors: a man aged 30 to 39 in good health.

The chain is built from TRBV29-1 and TRBJ2-7, with TRBD1 as a possible D gene (5 bases). V gave up 4 bases and J gave up 2 bases, with 12 bases separating them. CDR3 size: 13 residues. CDR1 and CDR2 from the germline V gene are SQVTM and ANQGSEA. The CDR3 region is CSVGGKLTYEQYF. The CDR3 region has the DNA TGCAGCGTTGGGGGCAAACTTACCTACGAGCAGTACTTC.

The chain links TRBV2 to TRBJ2-3, with D unresolved. Germline V gives CDR1 SNHLY, CDR2 FYNNEI. CDR3 length equals 17 residues. Trimming took off 6 bases at V and 0 bases at J, with 19 bases between the two ends. For the CDR3, the DNA is TGTGCCAGCAGGCGCCTCCTGGCGGATCCTAGCACAGATACGCAGTATTTT. Translation: CASRRLLADPSTDTQYF.

The chain combines TRBV15 with TRBJ2-1, with 7 bases fitting TRBD1. V lost 0 bases, J lost 6 bases, and 8 bases stayed unmatched. This CDR3 region has 16 residues. Germline V CDR1 and CDR2: LNHNV, YYDKDF (reference sequence). CDR3 residues: CATSREIGQDLNEQFF. The CDR3 DNA reads TGTGCCACCAGCAGAGAGATCGGACAGGATCTCAATGAGCAGTTCTTC.